A selection of T cell receptor beta chains follows, all from one sample in a study of T cell repertoires in cytomegalovirus infection. TCRdb re-derived calls from the reads in MiXCR, one entry per CDR3 protein. The repertoire holds around 900,000 distinct CDR3 sequences, with approximately 31% as singletons. Antigens of these TCRs are unknown. Sequenced material: cultured CD8+ T cells from PBMCs, taken from culture after CMV antigen stimulation. The receptors were gathered from a human donor in good health (CMV status not recorded). Some clones in this sample may be carry-over from other donors' samples. CDR3s include the opening cysteine and the closing phenylalanine or tryptophan. The D gene is left open where the match is weak. Some rows mark clone size as missing; the rest say once, few, many or name a class of expanded clone.

V: TRBV9
J: TRBJ2-7
size: -
D: TRBD1
DNA: TGTGCCAGCAGCGTAGGGGACAGGAACTACGAGCAGTACTTC
CDR3: CASSVGDRNYEQYF

V: TRBV4-3
J: TRBJ2-5
size: -
D: -
DNA: TGCGCCAGCAGCCAAGATGGGAGCAATCAAGAGACCCAGTACTTC
CDR3: CASSQDGSNQETQYF

V: TRBV2
J: TRBJ2-5
size: -
D: -
DNA: TGTGCCAGCAGTGACGACAACCTCCAAGAGACCCAGTACTTC
CDR3: CASSDDNLQETQYF

V: TRBV28
J: TRBJ2-3
size: -
D: -
DNA: TGTGCCAGCAGTTTAGCGGGGAAGGATACGCAGTATTTT
CDR3: CASSLAGKDTQYF

V: TRBV7-2
J: TRBJ2-1
size: -
D: TRBD2
DNA: TGTGCCAGCAGCTCACTCGGGACTAGCGGGGATAATGAGCAGTTCTTC
CDR3: CASSSLGTSGDNEQFF

V: TRBV4-1
J: TRBJ2-1
size: few
D: TRBD2
DNA: TGCGCCAGCAGCCAAGACGCGGGGGTCTCCTACAATGAGCAGTTCTTC
CDR3: CASSQDAGVSYNEQFF

V: TRBV6-5
J: TRBJ1-2
size: -
D: TRBD1
DNA: TGTGCCAGCAGTTACTCGAGTCTAGAGGGACAGAGGGACTATGGCTACACCTTC
CDR3: CASSYSSLEGQRDYGYTF

V: TRBV19
J: TRBJ2-3
size: few
D: -
DNA: TGTGCCAGTAGTAGTCGACTGGGGCAGAGCACAGATACGCAGTATTTT
CDR3: CASSSRLGQSTDTQYF

V: TRBV19
J: TRBJ1-5
size: -
D: -
DNA: TGTGTCAGTAGTATTTCCCAGGGAACCAATCAGCCCCAGCATTTT
CDR3: CVSSISQGTNQPQHF

V: TRBV5-8
J: TRBJ2-4
size: -
D: -
DNA: TGTGCCTCCGACTGGAAGACAGGAGAAAAATTCGACATTCAGTACTTC
CDR3: CASDWKTGEKFDIQYF

V: TRBV7-2
J: TRBJ1-2
size: many
D: TRBD1
DNA: TGTGCCAGCAGCTGGTCGGGACAGAATGGCTACACCTTC
CDR3: CASSWSGQNGYTF

V: TRBV4-3
J: TRBJ2-4
size: -
D: -
DNA: TGCGCCAGCAGCCAAGTAGGGAGTGGAAACATTCAGTACTTC
CDR3: CASSQVGSGNIQYF

V: TRBV11-2
J: TRBJ2-3
size: -
D: TRBD2
DNA: TGTGCCAGCAGCTTTAGCGGGGGGGCCTTGTATCGTACAGATACGCAGTATTTT
CDR3: CASSFSGGALYRTDTQYF

V: TRBV11-1
J: TRBJ2-1
size: many
D: -
DNA: TGTGCCAGCAGGAAATATAATGAGCAGTTCTTC
CDR3: CASRKYNEQFF

V: TRBV10-3
J: TRBJ1-6
size: once
D: TRBD1
DNA: TGTGCCATCAGTGAGTCCGAGGGGGCCTCCTATAATTCACCCCTCCACTTT
CDR3: CAISESEGASYNSPLHF

V: TRBV20-1
J: TRBJ1-5
size: -
D: -
DNA: TGCAGTGCTAGGTCGATGTATAGCAATCAGCCCCAGCATTTT
CDR3: CSARSMYSNQPQHF

V: TRBV6-5
J: TRBJ2-7
size: many
D: -
DNA: TGTGCCAGCAGTTACTTTTACAGGGAGGGTGACTACGAGCAGTACTTC
CDR3: CASSYFYREGDYEQYF

V: TRBV2
J: TRBJ1-2
size: -
D: TRBD1
DNA: TGTGCCAGCCCAGACAGGGACTATGGCTACACCTTC
CDR3: CASPDRDYGYTF

V: TRBV7-9
J: TRBJ1-2
size: -
D: -
DNA: TGTGCCAGCAGCTTAGTTGGGCAAGAAAGGCTAGGCTACACCTTC
CDR3: CASSLVGQERLGYTF

V: TRBV7-7
J: TRBJ2-1
size: few
D: TRBD1
DNA: TGTGCTAGCAGCTTAACCGGGACAGGGGTCGATGAGCAGTTCTTC
CDR3: CASSLTGTGVDEQFF

V: TRBV4-1
J: TRBJ2-1
size: few
D: TRBD2
DNA: TGCGCCAGCAGCCAAGTTGGGACTAGTATTGAGCAGTTCTTC
CDR3: CASSQVGTSIEQFF

V: TRBV5-5
J: TRBJ2-7
size: -
D: TRBD1
DNA: TGTGCCAGCAGCTTCGGAGACAGGGGGTTCTACGAGCAGTACTTC
CDR3: CASSFGDRGFYEQYF

V: TRBV19
J: TRBJ1-5
size: few
D: TRBD1
DNA: TGTGCCAGTAGTATCCGGGCTGTGGGACAGTGGTATCAGCCCCAGCATTTT
CDR3: CASSIRAVGQWYQPQHF

V: TRBV7-6
J: TRBJ1-1
size: -
D: -
DNA: TGTGCCAGCAGCCAGAATATAGTGAACACTGAAGCTTTCTTT
CDR3: CASSQNIVNTEAFF

V: TRBV7-6
J: TRBJ2-2
size: few
D: -
DNA: TGTGCCAGCACCGAACTGGAGACCCCTGCCGGGGAGCTGTTTTTT
CDR3: CASTELETPAGELFF

V: TRBV9
J: TRBJ1-2
size: few
D: -
DNA: TGTGCCAGCAGCGTAGGGAATTCGAACTATGGCTACACCTTC
CDR3: CASSVGNSNYGYTF

V: TRBV6-5
J: TRBJ1-1
size: few
D: TRBD1
DNA: TGTGCCAGCAGTTACCCGGGACAGACGAACACTGAAGCTTTCTTT
CDR3: CASSYPGQTNTEAFF

V: TRBV7-9
J: TRBJ1-6
size: -
D: -
DNA: TGTGCCAGCAGCTTAGTTAGCCCCTATAATTCACCCCTCCACTTT
CDR3: CASSLVSPYNSPLHF

V: TRBV4-3
J: TRBJ2-3
size: few
D: TRBD2
DNA: TGCGCCAGCAGCCAAGCCCTAGCGGGGGGGCCCACGGATACGCAGTATTTT
CDR3: CASSQALAGGPTDTQYF